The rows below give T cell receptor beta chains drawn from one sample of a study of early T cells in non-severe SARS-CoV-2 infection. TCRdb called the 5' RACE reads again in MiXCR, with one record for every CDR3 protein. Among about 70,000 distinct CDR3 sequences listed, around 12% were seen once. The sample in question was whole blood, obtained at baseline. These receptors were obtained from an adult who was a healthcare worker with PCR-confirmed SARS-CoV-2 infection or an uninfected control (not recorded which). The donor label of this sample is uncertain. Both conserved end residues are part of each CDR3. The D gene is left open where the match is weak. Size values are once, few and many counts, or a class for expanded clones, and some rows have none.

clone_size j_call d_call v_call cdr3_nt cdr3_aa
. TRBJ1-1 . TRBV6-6 TGTGCCAGCAGTTACAAAGGGCGAGGAGCTTTCTTT CASSYKGRGAFF
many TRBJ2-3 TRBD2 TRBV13 TGTGCCAGCAGCCCGGAAGCGGGGATCACAGATACGCAGTATTTT CASSPEAGITDTQYF
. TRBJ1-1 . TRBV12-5 TGTGCTAGTGGTTTGGTTGGCTTCGCCCGGGTGGGGACTGAAGCTTTCTTT CASGLVGFARVGTEAFF
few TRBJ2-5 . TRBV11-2 TGTGCCAGCAGCCAGATCGAAGAGACCCAGTACTTC CASSQIEETQYF
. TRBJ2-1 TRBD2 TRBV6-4 TGTGCCAGCAGCTTTCAGTGGGAGGGCTACAATGAGCAGTTCTTC CASSFQWEGYNEQFF
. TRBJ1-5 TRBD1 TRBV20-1 TGCAGTGCTAGAAAACAGGGGAAGGGCAATCAGCCCCAGCATTTT CSARKQGKGNQPQHF
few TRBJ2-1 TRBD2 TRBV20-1 TGCATGGGGACTAGCGGAACCTACAATGAGCAGTTCTTC CMGTSGTYNEQFF
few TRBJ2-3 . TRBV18 TGTGCCAGCTCACCCCATAGCACAGATACGCAGTATTTT CASSPHSTDTQYF
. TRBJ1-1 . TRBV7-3 TGTGCCAGCAGCTTAACCCGGGGCACTGAAGCTTTCTTT CASSLTRGTEAFF
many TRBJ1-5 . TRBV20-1 TGCAGTGCTGCACATGCCCCATGGCCCCAGCATTTT CSAAHAPWPQHF
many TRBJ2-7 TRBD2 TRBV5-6 TGTGCCAGCAGCCCCAGGCGTAGCGGGACGGCAAGCGAGCAGTACTTC CASSPRRSGTASEQYF
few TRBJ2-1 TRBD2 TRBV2 TGTGCCAGCAGGGCCGGGACTAGCGCCGTTAATGAGCAGTTCTTC CASRAGTSAVNEQFF
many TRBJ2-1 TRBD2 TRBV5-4 TGTGCCAGCAGTTTCAGACTAGCGGGGGACAATGAGCAGTTCTTC CASSFRLAGDNEQFF
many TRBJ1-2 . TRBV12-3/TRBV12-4 TGTGCCAGCAGTTTACCCGGCTACACCTTC CASSLPGYTF
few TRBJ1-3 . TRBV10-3 TGTGCCATCAGTCCGGGACACGGCTCTGGAAACACCATATATTTT CAISPGHGSGNTIYF
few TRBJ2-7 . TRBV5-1 TGCGCCAGCAGCTTGAGCGAGTCTGGCGAGCAGTACTTC CASSLSESGEQYF
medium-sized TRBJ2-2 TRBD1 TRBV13 TGTGCCAGCAGGGACAGGAACGCCGGGGAGCTGTTTTTT CASRDRNAGELFF
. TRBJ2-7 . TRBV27 TGTGCCAGCAGTTTATTTCTTAGCGAGAACCTGGGTGAGCAGTACTTC CASSLFLSENLGEQYF
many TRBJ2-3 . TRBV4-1 TGCGCCAGCAGCGGGATAGGCTACCTATTCACAGATACGCAGTATTTT CASSGIGYLFTDTQYF
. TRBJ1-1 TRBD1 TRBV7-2 TGTGCCACACTTAGGGACAGTATAGGCCGGGAAGCTTTCTTT CATLRDSIGREAFF
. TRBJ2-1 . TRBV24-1 TGTGCCACCAGTGAGGGCAGCGGCCCGTCCAATGAGCAGTTCTTC CATSEGSGPSNEQFF
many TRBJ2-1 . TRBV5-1 TGCGCCAGCAGCTTGGGGTTGGGCAATGAGCAGTTCTTC CASSLGLGNEQFF
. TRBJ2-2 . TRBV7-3 TGTGCCAGCAGCTCCTCGGGGCCATACACCGGGGAGCTGTTTTTT CASSSSGPYTGELFF
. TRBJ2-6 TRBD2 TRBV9 TGTGCCAGCAGCCCTCCCCTGGGCGGGAGGGCCTCTGGGGCCAACGTCCTGACTTTC CASSPPLGGRASGANVLTF
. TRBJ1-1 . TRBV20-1 TGCAGTGCTAGAGTCCGGGCCTCGAACACTGAAGCTTTCTTT CSARVRASNTEAFF
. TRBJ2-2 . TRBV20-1 TGCAGTGCTAGTACAGGGTTGACCGGGGAGCTGTTTTTT CSASTGLTGELFF
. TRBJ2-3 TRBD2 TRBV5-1 TGCGCCAGCAGCTTCGGACTAGCGTCTAGCACAGATACGCAGTATTTT CASSFGLASSTDTQYF
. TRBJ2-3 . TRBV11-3 TGTGCCAGCAGCCAAATTTTAATGGGACGAGATACGCAGTATTTT CASSQILMGRDTQYF
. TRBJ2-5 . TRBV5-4 TGTGCCAGCAGCACAGAGGGCCAGGGAGAGACCCAGTACTTC CASSTEGQGETQYF
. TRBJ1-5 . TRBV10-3 TGTGCCATCAATGACGGCCTGGGCAATCAGCCCCAGCATTTT CAINDGLGNQPQHF
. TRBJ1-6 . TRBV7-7 TGTGCCAGCAGCTTAGCGATGGGTTCACCCCTCCACTTT CASSLAMGSPLHF
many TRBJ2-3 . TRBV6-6 TGTGCCAGCAGCCGACATGAAATGGGCCCAGATACGCAGTATTTT CASSRHEMGPDTQYF
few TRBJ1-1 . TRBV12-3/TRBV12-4 TGTGCCAGCAGCTTCTTGGGGACTGAAGCTTTCTTT CASSFLGTEAFF
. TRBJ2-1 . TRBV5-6 TGTGCCAGCAGGGCCCGGTCCCCGAGGGTGAATGAGCAGTTCTTC CASRARSPRVNEQFF
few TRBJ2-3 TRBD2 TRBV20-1 TGCAGTGCTAACGGGGGGGACACAGATACGCAGTATTTT CSANGGDTDTQYF
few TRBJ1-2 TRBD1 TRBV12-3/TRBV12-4 TGTGCCAGCAGTTTAACGACAGGGGGCACCGGTGGCTATGGCTACACCTTC CASSLTTGGTGGYGYTF
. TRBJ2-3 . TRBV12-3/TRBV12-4 TGTGCCAGCAGTCCAAGGCGCCCGGGAATGAGCACAGATACGCAGTATTTT CASSPRRPGMSTDTQYF
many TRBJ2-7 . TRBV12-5 TGTGCTAGTGGTTTGGTACAGGCTAACGAGCAGTACTTC CASGLVQANEQYF
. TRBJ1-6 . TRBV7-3 TGTGCCAGCAGCTTAGAACGGCATTCACCCCTCCACTTT CASSLERHSPLHF
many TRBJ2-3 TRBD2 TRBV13 TGTGCCAGCAGCTCCCGCTGGGGAGGGGAGAGCACAGATACGCAGTATTTT CASSSRWGGESTDTQYF
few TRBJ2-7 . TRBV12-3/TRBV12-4 TGTGCCAGCAGTTTAGGTTGGCAGGCTTCCTACGAGCAGTACTTC CASSLGWQASYEQYF
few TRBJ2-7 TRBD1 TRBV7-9 TGTGCCAGCAGCTTATCGGACAGGGGACTCGAGCAGTACTTC CASSLSDRGLEQYF
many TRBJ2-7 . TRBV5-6 TGTGCCAGCAGCTTGGTACCGCCAGCCTACGAGCAGTACTTC CASSLVPPAYEQYF
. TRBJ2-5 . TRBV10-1 TGCGCCAGCAGTGACCGCAGGGCGAAAGGCCCCTTTGAGACCCAGTACTTC CASSDRRAKGPFETQYF
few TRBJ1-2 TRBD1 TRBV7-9 TGTGCCAGCAGCTTAACGCAGGGGGCCGGCTATGGCTACACCTTC CASSLTQGAGYGYTF
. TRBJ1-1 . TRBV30 TGTGCCTGGATCCCAGGGATCGCTGAAGCTTTCTTT CAWIPGIAEAFF
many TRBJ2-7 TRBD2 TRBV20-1 TGCAGTGCAAAGGGCGGGAGCTACGAGCAGTACTTC CSAKGGSYEQYF
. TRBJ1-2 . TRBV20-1 TGCAGTGCCCCCTCTGGTGCTAACTATGGCTACACCTTC CSAPSGANYGYTF
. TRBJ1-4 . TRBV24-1 TGTGCCACCAGACCGACAGGTTTAAATGAAAAACTGTTTTTT CATRPTGLNEKLFF
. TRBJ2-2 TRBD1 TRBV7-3 TGTGCCAGCAGGGTCGACAGGGCCACCGGGGAGCTGTTTTTT CASRVDRATGELFF
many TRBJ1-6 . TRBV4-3 TGCGCCAGCAGCAGCCGGGCCAACCATAATTCACCCCTCCACTTT CASSSRANHNSPLHF
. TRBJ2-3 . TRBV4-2 TGTGCCAGCAGCCAAGGGCCGAATGGGGGGGCAGTAACAGATACGCAGTATTTT CASSQGPNGGAVTDTQYF
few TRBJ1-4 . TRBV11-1 TGTGCCAGCAACGGAGGGCCAGTGCGAAAACTGTTTTTT CASNGGPVRKLFF
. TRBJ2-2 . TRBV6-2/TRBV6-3 TGTGCCAGCAGTTACTTTGGCGGGGAGCTGTTTTTT CASSYFGGELFF
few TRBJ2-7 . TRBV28 TGTGCCAGCAGAATCCAGCAGGGTGGGAACTCCTACGAGCAGTACTTC CASRIQQGGNSYEQYF